The 19 T cell receptor beta chains below were found in one sample sequenced in a study of cytomegalovirus exposure and HLA in healthy donors. Primers for the PCR totalled 60 Vbeta and 13 Jbeta. Sequencing was performed with immunoSEQ multiplex PCR; in TCRdb, only in-frame clones are kept and a portion is missing. This sample carries about 140,000 clones, about three quarters of them seen once, and the ten largest clones take over 1%. The sequenced material came from PBMCs. The receptors were sampled from a male donor in good health and CMV-seropositive.

The rearrangement links TRBV30 to TRBJ2-1; tentative D call: TRBD2 (5 bases). V was clipped by 1 base and J by 4 bases, with 14 bases between them. CDR1 GTSNPN and CDR2 SVGIG come from the germline V gene (reference sequence). This CDR3 spans 15 amino acids. The CDR3 is CAWSAMEAVYNEQFF. DNA for the CDR3: TGTGCCTGGAGTGCGATGGAGGCAGTATACAATGAGCAGTTCTTC.

The chain has TRBV27 and TRBJ2-7, with 11 bases matching TRBD2. CDR3 length equals 17 residues. CDR1 is MNHEY, CDR2 SMNVEV, per germline (reference sequence). Trimming at V came to 5 bases and at J to 6 bases, leaving 15 bases not matched to a gene. The CDR3 reads CASSHLTLAGGGSEQYF. The CDR3 bases are TGTGCCAGCAGTCACCTGACCCTAGCGGGAGGAGGTAGCGAGCAGTACTTC.

This chain joins TRBV11-2 and TRBJ2-2, with D perhaps TRBD2 (6 bases). The germline gives CDR1 SGHAT, CDR2 FQNNGV. This CDR3 region has 15 residues. V lost 3 bases and J lost 1, with 9 bases in between. For the CDR3, the DNA is TGTGCCAGCAGCTTCGGGGGTGGGAACACCGGGGAGCTGTTTTTT. This codes for CASSFGGGNTGELFF.

CDR3 sequence reads: CASSLVTGESYEQYF. DNA for the CDR3: TGTGCCAGCAGCTTAGTTACAGGAGAATCCTACGAGCAGTACTTC. V usage is TRBV7-2 and J usage is TRBJ2-7; D possibly corresponds to TRBD1 (5 bases). Looked up from germline, CDR1 is SGHTA and CDR2 is FQGNSA. The CDR3 is 15 residues long. Trimming shortened V by 1 base and J by 1 base, and 11 bases separated the two germline ends.

The CDR3 protein is CASSEPTGYQETQYF. CDR3 nucleotide sequence: TGCGCCAGCAGCGAACCGACAGGGTACCAAGAGACCCAGTACTTC. The genes are TRBV5-1 and TRBJ2-5; TRBD1 matches at 7 bases. The CDR3 has 15 residues. CDR1 is SGHRS, CDR2 YFSETQ, per germline. J gave up 0 bases and V 4 bases, and 6 bases lay outside the gene matches. The full variable domain, completed using reference TRBV5-1 and TRBJ2-5, is KAGVTQTPRYLIKTRGQQVTLSCSPISGHRSVSWYQQTPGQGLQFLFEYFSETQRNKGNFPGRFSGRQFSNSRSEMNVSTLELGDSALYLCASSEPTGYQETQYFGPGTRLLVL.

Here the CDR3 DNA reads TGTGCCAGCAGCGTGGAGAGCTCTGGAAACACCATATATTTT. Translated, it gives CASSVESSGNTIYF. J is TRBJ1-3 and V is TRBV9, with D hard to call. Trimming took off 2 bases at V and 0 bases at J, with 6 bases between the two ends. CDR3 length: 14 residues. Germline lookup yields CDR1 SGDLS and CDR2 YYNGEE.

V and J are TRBV5-6 and TRBJ2-2, with TRBD1 as a possible D gene (5 bases). Germline V gene sequence: CDR1 SGHDT, CDR2 YYEEEE. The CDR3 is 16 residues long. With 0 bases removed from V and 1 base from J, the gap between germline ends came to 10 bases. CDR3 sequence (DNA): TGTGCCAGCAGCTTGGAGGGGCACAGGAACACCGGGGAGCTGTTTTTT. Translating gives CASSLEGHRNTGELFF.

This clone appeared a single time. The CDR3 sequence: CASSHEDRYYEQYF. CDR3 nucleotides: TGCGCCAGCAGCCACGAAGACAGATACTACGAGCAGTACTTC. The chain joins TRBV5-1 to TRBJ2-5, with a tentative D call TRBD1 (5 bases). The J call may be wrong; the DNA end is better matched by TRBJ2-7. CDR1 is SGHRS, CDR2 YFSETQ, per germline. The CDR3 loop spans 14 amino acids.

The chain recombines TRBV19 with TRBJ1-5; the D is unclear. The V and J ends lost 3 bases and 4 bases respectively, with 10 bases between them. Germline CDR1 reads LNHDA; CDR2 reads SQIVND (reference sequence). The CDR3 spans 14 residues. CDR3 in DNA: TGTGCCAGTAGTATTTTCTCTAGGAATCAGCCCCAGCATTTT. Its protein product is CASSIFSRNQPQHF.

This clone was picked up a small number of times. The chain couples TRBV5-4 to TRBJ1-5, with D unresolved. CDR3 length: 15 residues. V dropped 0 bases and J dropped 4 bases, with 11 bases sitting between them. Germline V gene lookup returns CDR1 SGHNT and CDR2 YYREEE (reference sequence). DNA of the CDR3: TGTGCCAGCAGCTTGGACGGGAGAGAAAATCAGCCCCAGCATTTT. As protein: CASSLDGRENQPQHF.

The chain is built from TRBV30 and TRBJ2-1, with unresolved D. The germline V gene has CDR1 GTSNPN and CDR2 SVGIG (reference sequence). This CDR3 contains 15 residues. Trimming shortened V by 0 bases and J by 6 bases, and 15 bases separated the two germline ends. The CDR3 DNA is TGTGCCTGGAGTGTACGTGATTATTCGGGCAATGAGCAGTTCTTC. Protein sequence: CAWSVRDYSGNEQFF.

The chain couples TRBV7-9 to TRBJ2-2; tentative D call: TRBD2 (5 bases). This CDR3 is built from 13 residues. Trimming stripped 2 bases from V and 6 bases from J, with 7 bases between. From germline, CDR1 is SEHNR and CDR2 FQNEAQ (reference sequence). The CDR3, as DNA: TGTGCCAGCAGCTTAACGGGGTCCGGGGAGCTGTTTTTT. This codes for CASSLTGSGELFF.

Here the CDR3 DNA reads TGCGCCAGCAGCTTGGGTAATTACGAGCAGTACTTC. Its translation is CASSLGNYEQYF. The chain combines TRBV5-1 with TRBJ2-7; D remains ambiguous. Trimming shortened V by 0 bases and J by 4 bases, and 5 bases separated the two germline ends. The CDR3 contains 12 residues. The germline CDR1 and CDR2 sequences are SGHRS and YFSETQ.

This clone was counted a few times. The CDR3 loop reads CSVWREEQYF. CDR3 DNA sequence: TGCAGTGTTTGGCGGGAGGAGCAGTACTTC. The J gene is TRBJ2-7, the V gene TRBV20-1, with 7 bases matching TRBD2. The germline CDR1 and CDR2 sequences are DFQATT and SNEGSKA (reference sequence). CDR3 length: 10 amino acids. Germline trimming cut 7 bases from V and 7 bases from J; bases unmatched to any gene: 4.

This clone is a singleton in its sample. The gene calls are TRBV7-9 and TRBJ2-3; TRBD1 matches at 12 bases. The CDR3 is 16 residues long. Germline lookup yields CDR1 SEHNR and CDR2 FQNEAQ (reference sequence). V was clipped by 5 bases and J by 0 bases; unmatched bases: 3. CDR3 in DNA: TGTGCCAGCAGCCGGGACAGGGGGCCTAGCACAGATACGCAGTATTTT. Protein product: CASSRDRGPSTDTQYF.

The chain uses TRBV5-4 and TRBJ1-1; possibly TRBD1 for D (5 bases). Germline V gene data show CDR1 as SGHNT and CDR2 as YYREEE (reference sequence). The CDR3 is 15 residues long. V was pared by 0 bases and J by 0 bases, with 9 bases between. In nucleotides, the CDR3 is TGTGCCAGCAGCTTGGCCGGGGGATTGAACACTGAAGCTTTCTTT. As protein: CASSLAGGLNTEAFF.

The table lists this clone with a count of one. The rearrangement joins TRBV18 to TRBJ2-5; perhaps TRBD1 as D (5 bases). Trimming shortened V by 4 bases and J by 2 bases, and 23 bases separated the two germline ends. The germline gives CDR1 KGHSH, CDR2 LQKENI. The CDR3 sequence is 18 residues long. The CDR3 is CASSLTVGLTASQETQYF. The CDR3 DNA sequence: TGTGCCAGCTCACTCACAGTGGGATTGACAGCGTCGCAAGAGACCCAGTACTTC. Together with reference TRBV18 and TRBJ2-5, the CDR3 gives the full variable domain: NAGVMQNPRHLVRRRGQEARLRCSPMKGHSHVYWYRQLPEEGLKFMVYLQKENIIDESGMPKERFSAEFPKEGPSILRIQQVVRGDSAAYFCASSLTVGLTASQETQYFGPGTRLLVL.

This clone occurred once. The sample holds other DNA sequences that translate to the same CDR3. The J gene is TRBJ1-4, the V gene TRBV29-1; D gene ambiguous. Trimming cost V 7 bases and J 8 bases, with 14 bases left between them. The germline CDR1 and CDR2 sequences are SQVTM and ANQGSEA. This CDR3 comprises 12 residues. CDR3 sequence: CSAGQVAEKLFF. The CDR3, as DNA: TGCAGCGCTGGGCAGGTTGCGGAAAAACTGTTTTTT.

This sequence joins TRBV5-1 and TRBJ2-1; D call uncertain. Germline V CDR1 and CDR2: SGHRS, YFSETQ. Trimming took off 0 bases at V and 3 bases at J, with 13 bases between the two ends. The CDR3 runs 16 residues. The CDR3 sequence: CASSLGNYPDYNEQFF. DNA for the CDR3: TGCGCCAGCAGCTTGGGGAACTACCCTGACTACAATGAGCAGTTCTTC.